Each of the 20 T cell receptor beta chains below was sequenced from the same sample in a study of blood T cells in healthy people across ages. Sample-barcoded 5' priming and a J-beta primer mix drove a second PCR of 7 to 11 cycles. TCRdb recomputed calls from the 5' RACE reads with MiXCR, one row per CDR3 protein. Of 550,000 to 800,000 distinct CDR3 sequences in the sample, about 30% were seen once. The sample taken for sequencing was blood. The receptor source for this set is a woman older than 75 in good health.

The V gene is TRBV2, the J gene TRBJ1-4; no definite D call. Trimming removed 5 bases at V and 7 bases at J, with 8 bases between. The CDR3 has 12 amino acids. Germline V gene data show CDR1 as SNHLY and CDR2 as FYNNEI. The CDR3 loop reads CASSQVLEKLFF. The CDR3 nucleotides read TGTGCCAGCAGTCAGGTTCTTGAAAAACTGTTTTTT.

This clonotype has more than one count but fewer than ten. A much larger clone lies a single base off, so this may be a read error. The genes are TRBV7-2 and TRBJ2-5, with 7 bases fitting TRBD1. CDR1 is SGHTA and CDR2 is FQGNSA in the germline V gene. V lost 1 base, J lost 11 bases, and 19 bases stayed unmatched. The CDR3 loop spans 17 amino acids. The CDR3 region has the DNA TGTGCCAGCAGCTTAGGGCCAGGGGGTCGCGGTTACAATGAGCAGTACTTC. It is translated as CASSLGPGGRGYNEQYF.

This clonotype appeared many times. This rearrangement joins TRBV6-1 to TRBJ2-1, with D perhaps TRBD1 or TRBD2 (7 bases each). V gave up 10 bases and J gave up 1 base, with 14 bases separating them. The germline V gene encodes CDR1 MNHNS and CDR2 SASEGT. The CDR3 has 14 residues. As DNA, the CDR3 is TGTGCCAACCGACAGGGAGGGTCCTACAATGAGCAGTTCTTC. It translates to CANRQGGSYNEQFF.

Comment on this clonotype: At one boundary the junction diverges from the germline segment, which might be a read error. V and J are TRBV12-3 or TRBV12-4 and TRBJ2-3; a possible D gene is TRBD2 (6 bases). The CDR3 extends over 17 amino acids. The CDR3 DNA reads TGTGCCAGCAGTTTAGAATCAAGGTTGGGAGGAACAGATGCGCAGTATTTT. It is translated as CASSLESRLGGTDAQYF.

Details on this clonotype: A much more abundant neighbour one base away suggests this may be a read error. The rearrangement uses TRBV24-1 and TRBJ2-5, with 7 bases aligning to TRBD1. Germline V gene sequence: CDR1 KGHDR, CDR2 SFDVKD. The CDR3 runs to 12 residues. V trimming: 0 bases; J trimming: 11 bases; junction bases outside the gene matches: 2. The CDR3 DNA sequence: TGTGCCACCAGTGATTTGCAGGGGGAGCAGTACTTC. This encodes CATSDLQGEQYF.

In its sample, this clonotype was seen many times. The chain couples TRBV15 to TRBJ2-1, with D unclear. CDR3 length: 15 amino acids. Germline CDR1 and CDR2: LNHNV and YYDKDF (reference sequence). The V and J ends lost 0 bases and 1 base respectively, with 7 bases between them. CDR3 region: CATSRDGQSYNEQFF. CDR3 coding DNA: TGTGCCACCAGCAGAGATGGCCAGTCCTACAATGAGCAGTTCTTC.

This clonotype came up many times. V and J are TRBV5-4 and TRBJ1-5, with D perhaps TRBD1 (5 bases). This CDR3 has 13 amino acids. V lost 4 bases and J 3 bases, leaving 8 bases between the germline ends. Germline values: CDR1 SGHNT, CDR2 YYREEE (reference sequence). The CDR3 is CASSRDVNQPQHF. CDR3 nucleotide sequence: TGTGCCAGCAGCCGGGACGTCAATCAGCCCCAGCATTTT.

Concerning this clonotype itself: Lacking the conserved final phenylalanine or tryptophan, this CDR3 likely reflects a read error. The gene calls are TRBV20-1 and TRBJ1-1, with D unclear. The V end lost 2 bases, the J end lost 2 bases, and 9 bases lay between the germline ends. In germline, CDR1 is DFQATT, CDR2 SNEGSKA (reference sequence). This CDR3 is 13 amino acids long. The CDR3 region is CSARRTPNTEAFV. DNA for the CDR3: TGCAGTGCTAGACGGACCCCTAACACTGAAGCTTTCGTT.

This chain links TRBV5-1 with TRBJ1-4; unclear D gene. Germline loops: CDR1 SGHRS, CDR2 YFSETQ. This CDR3 spans 15 amino acids. Trimming cost V 0 bases and J 5 bases, with 11 bases left between them. The CDR3 region has the DNA TGCGCCAGCAGCTTGGTCGGCAGCTCCAATGAAAAACTGTTTTTT. This sequence encodes CASSLVGSSNEKLFF.

The sample holds many counts of this clonotype. This chain connects TRBV6-5 to TRBJ2-1, with 11 bases lining up with TRBD2. Germline CDR1 reads MNHEY; CDR2 reads SVGAGI. The CDR3 spans 16 residues. The V and J ends lost 2 bases and 3 bases, in that order; junction bases with no gene match: 3. In nucleotides, the CDR3 is TGTGCCAGCAGTTACACCGGGACTAGCGGCTACAATGAGCAGTTCTTC. Translating gives CASSYTGTSGYNEQFF.

The J gene is TRBJ2-5, the V gene TRBV28, with 7 bases aligning to TRBD1. Trimming took 5 bases from V and 11 from J; bases not matched to a gene: 17. Per the germline V gene, CDR1 is MDHEN and CDR2 is SYDVKM. The CDR3 extends over 15 amino acids. CDR3 sequence: CASSPRDSVHNEQYF. The CDR3 nucleotides are TGTGCCAGCAGTCCCCGGGACAGCGTCCACAATGAGCAGTACTTC.

This clonotype was counted at least ten times. The V and J genes are TRBV6-5 and TRBJ1-5, with 8 positions matching TRBD1. The CDR3 has 14 amino acids. Germline CDR1 reads MNHEY; CDR2 reads SVGAGI. V gave up 2 bases and J gave up 5 bases; unmatched junction bases: 2. The CDR3 is CASSYDRGDQPQHF. The CDR3 nucleotides are TGTGCCAGCAGTTACGACAGGGGTGATCAGCCCCAGCATTTT.

This clonotype came up many times. The V call is TRBV21-1, the J call TRBJ1-2; the table calls TRBD1, which could not be checked here. TRBV21-1 is described as a pseudogene. There are 14 residues in the CDR3. The CDR3 is CASSKAGQHYGYTF. DNA for the CDR3: TGTGCCAGCAGCAAAGCGGGACAGCACTATGGCTACACCTTC.

The chain employs TRBV7-2 and TRBJ2-3, with 10 bases aligning to TRBD2. This CDR3 has 16 amino acids. Per germline, CDR1 SGHTA and CDR2 FQGNSA. The junction had 7 bases not matched to a gene; V was cut back by 3 bases and J by 4 bases. DNA of the CDR3: TGTGCCAGCAGCTTCAATTCTAGCGGGAGAGCAGATACGCAGTATTTT. It yields the protein CASSFNSSGRADTQYF. Complete variable domain (other parts from reference TRBV7-2 and TRBJ2-3): GAGVSQSPSNKVTEKGKDVELRCDPISGHTALYWYRQSLGQGLEFLIYFQGNSAPDKSGLPSDRFSAERTGGSVSTLTIQRTQQEDSAVYLCASSFNSSGRADTQYFGPGTRLTVL.

Concerning this clonotype itself: A read error may account for a junction end that differs from germline. This chain links TRBV11-2 with TRBJ1-5; D gene ambiguous. Per the germline V gene, CDR1 is SGHAT and CDR2 is FQNNGV. The CDR3 spans 14 residues. CDR3 in DNA: TGTGTCAGCAGCTTAGCCACTAGCAATCAGCCCCAGCATTTT. Encoded protein: CVSSLATSNQPQHF.

Concerning this clonotype itself: Since a much larger clone is just one base distant, this may be a read error. The chain is built from TRBV5-1 and TRBJ2-2; D uncertain. The germline CDR1 and CDR2 sequences are SGHRS and YFSETQ. This CDR3 comprises 11 residues. The CDR3 nucleotides are TGCGCCGGCAGCTTGGCCGGGGAGCTGTTTTTT. Its protein is CAGSLAGELFF.

The chain is built from TRBV19 and TRBJ2-4; D possibly corresponds to TRBD2 (5 bases). V was clipped by 3 bases and J by 0 bases, with 15 bases between them. Germline V gene data show CDR1 as LNHDA and CDR2 as SQIVND (reference sequence). This CDR3 comprises 17 residues. The CDR3 DNA is TGTGCCAGTAGTATCGGTCCTAGCATCGAAGCCAAAAACATTCAGTACTTC. Its translation is CASSIGPSIEAKNIQYF. Looking up the rest from reference TRBV19 and TRBJ2-4 gives the full variable domain: DGGITQSPKYLFRKEGQNVTLSCEQNLNHDAMYWYRQDPGQGLRLIYYSQIVNDFQKGDIAEGYSVSREKKESFPLTVTSAQKNPTAFYLCASSIGPSIEAKNIQYFGAGTRLSVL.

As to this clonotype: Being one base from a much bigger clone, this may be a read error. The rearrangement joins TRBV28 to TRBJ2-3; 10 nucleotides match TRBD2. V was clipped by 4 bases and J by 3 bases; unmatched bases: 7. CDR1 and CDR2 from the germline V gene are MDHEN and SYDVKM. CDR3 length: 16 amino acids. CDR3 sequence: CASSSASGGSTDTQYF. CDR3 nucleotide sequence: TGTGCCAGCAGTTCAGCTAGCGGGGGCTCGACAGATACGCAGTATTTT.

At least ten counts were recorded for this clonotype. V is TRBV12-3 or TRBV12-4 and J is TRBJ2-5, with 7 bases identical to TRBD2. The CDR3 extends over 15 amino acids. V shed 6 bases, J shed 2 bases, and the junction held 9 bases outside the gene matches. In nucleotides, the CDR3 is TGTGCCAGCAGCCGGGTGGGGGGGGGACAAGAGACCCAGTACTTC. This encodes CASSRVGGGQETQYF.

This clonotype was seen more than once but under ten times. The V gene is TRBV6-2 or TRBV6-3, the J gene TRBJ1-1; 7 positions match TRBD1. The CDR3 totals 17 residues. Trimming took 0 bases from V and 6 from J; bases not matched to a gene: 13. Germline V gene data show CDR1 as MNHEY and CDR2 as SVGEGT. CDR3 region: CASSYSISGQVEAEAFF. As DNA, the CDR3 is TGTGCCAGCAGTTACTCGATATCCGGACAGGTCGAGGCTGAAGCTTTCTTT.